This is a list of T cell receptor beta chains from one sample in a study of blood T cells in healthy people across ages. TCRdb re-called the 5' RACE reads with MiXCR, one entry per CDR3 protein. The sample lists about 1.8 million distinct CDR3 sequences, around half occurring once. The sample taken for sequencing was blood. These receptors all stem from a woman in her thirties or forties in good health. CDR3s include the opening cysteine and the closing phenylalanine or tryptophan. The order of the fields is V gene, clone size, J gene, D gene, CDR3 protein, CDR3 DNA. A D gene is named only where the DNA matches it firmly. Not every row has a clone size; where given, it reads once, few, many or a size class.

v_call: TRBV20-1; clone_size: few; j_call: TRBJ2-3; d_call: NA; cdr3_aa: CSARVRGSGLHTDTQYF; cdr3_nt: TGCAGTGCTAGAGTCCGGGGGTCAGGACTACACACAGATACGCAGTATTTT
v_call: TRBV28; clone_size: few; j_call: TRBJ1-4; d_call: TRBD1; cdr3_aa: CASSWDRPRDEKLFF; cdr3_nt: TGTGCCAGCAGTTGGGACAGGCCTCGAGATGAAAAACTGTTTTTT
v_call: TRBV4-1; clone_size: NA; j_call: TRBJ1-4; d_call: NA; cdr3_aa: CASSQAGARDEKLFF; cdr3_nt: TGCGCCAGCAGCCAAGCAGGGGCCCGTGATGAAAAACTGTTTTTT
v_call: TRBV20-1; clone_size: NA; j_call: TRBJ2-1; d_call: TRBD2; cdr3_aa: CSARKASGGYNEQFF; cdr3_nt: TGCAGTGCTAGAAAGGCTAGCGGGGGGTACAATGAGCAGTTCTTC
v_call: TRBV4-3; clone_size: NA; j_call: TRBJ2-1; d_call: NA; cdr3_aa: CASSQGVKGETQFF; cdr3_nt: TGCGCCAGCAGCCAAGGGGTCAAGGGAGAGACCCAGTTCTTC
v_call: TRBV2; clone_size: few; j_call: TRBJ2-3; d_call: TRBD2; cdr3_aa: CASSVGTSDTDTQYF; cdr3_nt: TGTGCCAGCAGTGTTGGGACTAGCGATACAGATACGCAGTATTTT
v_call: TRBV5-5; clone_size: few; j_call: TRBJ2-5; d_call: NA; cdr3_aa: CASSFNTGWETQYF; cdr3_nt: TGTGCCAGCAGCTTTAACACAGGGTGGGAGACCCAGTACTTC
v_call: TRBV5-1; clone_size: NA; j_call: TRBJ2-3; d_call: NA; cdr3_aa: CASTTEGGTDTQYF; cdr3_nt: TGCGCCAGCACCACGGAGGGGGGCACAGATACGCAGTATTTT
v_call: TRBV4-2; clone_size: few; j_call: TRBJ1-2; d_call: TRBD1; cdr3_aa: CASSQDDRGLDGYTF; cdr3_nt: TGTGCCAGCAGCCAAGATGACAGGGGGCTCGATGGCTACACCTTC
v_call: TRBV12-3/TRBV12-4; clone_size: NA; j_call: TRBJ1-5; d_call: NA; cdr3_aa: CASSPTRTIYQPQHF; cdr3_nt: TGTGCCAGCAGTCCGACCCGCACCATCTATCAGCCCCAGCATTTT
v_call: TRBV29-1; clone_size: few; j_call: TRBJ2-1; d_call: TRBD2; cdr3_aa: CSATLAGGPNEQFF; cdr3_nt: TGCAGCGCTACCCTAGCGGGGGGTCCCAATGAGCAGTTCTTC
v_call: TRBV20-1; clone_size: NA; j_call: TRBJ2-1; d_call: TRBD2; cdr3_aa: CSASFTSGGVRQFF; cdr3_nt: TGCAGTGCTAGCTTTACTAGCGGGGGGGTTCGGCAGTTCTTC
v_call: TRBV5-1; clone_size: many; j_call: TRBJ2-5; d_call: TRBD1; cdr3_aa: CASSLQGARETQYF; cdr3_nt: TGTGCCAGCAGCTTACAGGGGGCTAGAGAGACCCAGTACTTC
v_call: TRBV6-5; clone_size: NA; j_call: TRBJ1-2; d_call: NA; cdr3_aa: CASSYRGVDGYTF; cdr3_nt: TGTGCCAGCAGTTACAGAGGCGTGGATGGCTACACCTTC
v_call: TRBV21-1; clone_size: NA; j_call: TRBJ2-1; d_call: NA; cdr3_aa: CASSKERTSGGNSYNEQFF; cdr3_nt: TGTGCCAGCAGCAAAGAGAGGACTAGCGGGGGAAACTCCTACAATGAGCAGTTCTTC
v_call: TRBV28; clone_size: once; j_call: TRBJ1-5; d_call: NA; cdr3_aa: CATATGNQPQHF; cdr3_nt: TGTGCCACTGCCACCGGCAATCAGCCCCAGCATTTT
v_call: TRBV6-2/TRBV6-3; clone_size: once; j_call: TRBJ2-5; d_call: TRBD2; cdr3_aa: CASSLPRGLEAQYF; cdr3_nt: TGTGCCAGCAGCCTCCCGCGGGGGTTGGAGGCCCAGTACTTC